These 15 T cell receptor beta chains came from one sample sequenced in a study of blood T cell repertoires in COVID-19. The data were produced by immunoSEQ multiplex PCR, yet TCRdb's version contains in-frame clones alone and is incomplete. Of 350,000 to 450,000 clones listed, 85% were seen once; the top ten hold 3% to 4%. The material sequenced was peripheral blood. The receptors come from a woman under 30 with acute or convalescent COVID-19.

The chain links TRBV15 to TRBJ2-1; TRBD2 matches 8 bases. CDR1 and CDR2 (germline): LNHNV, YYDKDF (reference sequence). Germline trimming cut 1 base from V and 8 bases from J; bases unmatched to any gene: 4. The CDR3 consists of 14 residues. This CDR3 is CATSRGAGAHEQFF. In DNA, the CDR3 is TGTGCCACCAGCAGAGGAGCGGGGGCACATGAGCAGTTCTTC.

The V call is TRBV5-1, the J call TRBJ2-2; maybe TRBD2 (6 bases). Germline V lookup: CDR1 SGHRS, CDR2 YFSETQ. This CDR3 is 15 amino acids long. The germline V and J ends were trimmed by 6 bases and 4 bases, with 16 bases remaining between them. CDR3 coding DNA: TGCGCCAGCAAGTCCCTAGCGCTCGGCACCGGGGAGCTGTTTTTT. Translated: CASKSLALGTGELFF. Variable domain in full (rest from reference TRBV5-1 and TRBJ2-2): KAGVTQTPRYLIKTRGQQVTLSCSPISGHRSVSWYQQTPGQGLQFLFEYFSETQRNKGNFPGRFSGRQFSNSRSEMNVSTLELGDSALYLCASKSLALGTGELFFGEGSRLTVL.

The chain carries TRBV4-1 and TRBJ1-4; TRBD1 matches at 10 bases. Germline lookup yields CDR1 MGHRA and CDR2 YSYEKL. After removal of 3 bases from V and 7 bases from J, the junction contained 2 bases not matched to a gene. The CDR3 has 14 amino acids. DNA for the CDR3: TGCGCCAGCAGCCAGGGGACAGGGGTTGAAAAACTGTTTTTT. Protein sequence: CASSQGTGVEKLFF.

This chain links TRBV9 with TRBJ2-1; tentatively, D is TRBD2 (7 bases). V was clipped by 2 bases and J by 8 bases, with 20 bases between them. Germline CDR1 and CDR2: SGDLS and YYNGEE. The CDR3 loop spans 16 amino acids. The CDR3 nucleotides are TGTGCCAGCAGCGTTCTAGGCGACGGGGGGCTGTATGAGCAGTTCTTC. Amino acids: CASSVLGDGGLYEQFF.

The chain links TRBV28 to TRBJ1-6, with 11 nucleotides matching TRBD1. CDR1 and CDR2 from the germline V gene are MDHEN and SYDVKM. The ends lost 6 bases at V and 10 bases at J; junction bases unmatched: 8. CDR3 length equals 15 residues. The CDR3 spells CASRPGTGGGSPLHF. CDR3 DNA: TGTGCCAGCAGGCCCGGGACAGGGGGTGGATCACCCCTCCACTTT. The full variable domain, completed using reference TRBV28 and TRBJ1-6, is DVKVTQSSRYLVKRTGEKVFLECVQDMDHENMFWYRQDPGLGLRLIYFSYDVKMKEKGDIPEGYSVSREKKERFSLILESASTNQTSMYLCASRPGTGGGSPLHFGNGTRLTVT.

The chain combines TRBV18 with TRBJ1-1; D is unresolved. The CDR3 sequence is 12 residues long. Deletions cut 3 bases from V and 5 bases from J, with 7 bases between. CDR1 is KGHSH, CDR2 LQKENI, per germline. The CDR3 DNA is TGTGCCAGCTCACCTTGGGAGACTGAAGCTTTCTTT. Amino acid sequence: CASSPWETEAFF.

This clone was detected a few times. The J gene is TRBJ1-2, the V gene TRBV19; no firm D call. The ends were cut back, 8 bases at V and 6 bases at J, with 7 bases in the middle. The germline gives CDR1 LNHDA, CDR2 SQIVND (reference sequence). The length of the CDR3 is 10 residues. This CDR3 reads CASGVNGYTF. CDR3 in DNA: TGTGCCAGTGGAGTAAATGGCTACACCTTC.

The chain couples TRBV2 to TRBJ2-7, with 12 positions matching TRBD2. Germline V gene sequence: CDR1 SNHLY, CDR2 FYNNEI. This CDR3 has 16 residues. The J segment lost 2 bases and the V segment lost 0 bases, leaving 2 bases of the junction unmatched. The CDR3 DNA reads as TGTGCCAGCAGTGAAGCGCTAGCGGGGGGGACCTACGAGCAGTACTTC. It is translated as CASSEALAGGTYEQYF.

The rearrangement joins TRBV19 to TRBJ1-2; D gene uncertain. Germline loops: CDR1 LNHDA, CDR2 SQIVND (reference sequence). V was shortened by 5 bases and J by 3 bases, with 7 bases between the two germline ends. The length of the CDR3 is 12 residues. CDR3 amino acids: CASSLGDYGYTF. In nucleotides, the CDR3 is TGTGCCAGTAGTCTGGGAGACTATGGCTACACCTTC.

The CDR3 DNA sequence: TGTGCCAGCAGTGAAGGTCCCAACATCAGGGACACCATATATTTT. Translating gives CASSEGPNIRDTIYF. The chain uses TRBV2 and TRBJ1-3; D may be TRBD1 (5 bases). This CDR3 is 15 amino acids long. Germline lookup yields CDR1 SNHLY and CDR2 FYNNEI. Trimming left V 1 base short and J 8 bases short, with 15 bases between.

V gene TRBV7-9 combines with J gene TRBJ2-7; tentative D call: TRBD2 (7 bases). The ends were cut back, 5 bases at V and 0 bases at J, with 14 bases in the middle. There are 15 residues in the CDR3. CDR1 SEHNR and CDR2 FQNEAQ come from the germline V gene (reference sequence). The CDR3 sequence: CASSQDGGLSYEQYF. In DNA, the CDR3 is TGTGCCAGCAGCCAAGACGGGGGGCTCTCCTACGAGCAGTACTTC. Supplemented by reference TRBV7-9 and TRBJ2-7, the full variable domain reads DTGVSQNPRHKITKRGQNVTFRCDPISEHNRLYWYRQTLGQGPEFLTYFQNEAQLEKSRLLSDRFSAERPKGSFSTLEIQRTEQGDSAMYLCASSQDGGLSYEQYFGPGTRLTVT.

The chain links TRBV12-3 or TRBV12-4 to TRBJ2-7; 7 bases line up with TRBD1. Trimming took 3 bases from V and 4 from J; bases not matched to a gene: 3. The CDR3 loop spans 13 amino acids. CDR3 DNA sequence: TGTGCCAGCAGTTTGGGGACAGAGTACGAGCAGTACTTC. The encoded protein is CASSLGTEYEQYF.

The V and J genes are TRBV5-1 and TRBJ1-2; 7 bases align to TRBD1. Per the germline V gene, CDR1 is SGHRS and CDR2 is YFSETQ. V dropped 4 bases and J dropped 4; count of bases not matched to a gene: 10. The CDR3 runs 15 residues. The CDR3 here is CASSTGTEESYGYTF. Written as DNA, the CDR3 is TGCGCCAGCAGCACTGGGACAGAAGAATCCTATGGCTACACCTTC.

The V and J genes are TRBV7-8 and TRBJ1-5, with TRBD1 as a possible D gene (5 bases). Per germline, CDR1 SGHVS and CDR2 FQNEAQ. The CDR3 extends over 15 amino acids. The V end was cut by 5 bases, the J end by 0 bases, with 11 bases between. CDR3 bases: TGTGCCAGCAGCCGGGGGGGGATTAGCAATCAGCCCCAGCATTTT. Its translation is CASSRGGISNQPQHF.

The chain is built from TRBV30 and TRBJ1-1; 7 bases fit TRBD1. Germline assignment: CDR1 GTSNPN and CDR2 SVGIG (reference sequence). V shed 5 bases and J 7 bases; nucleotides not matched to a gene: 19. The CDR3 length is 16 residues. CDR3 sequence: CAWGEGAGVSSLEAFF. The CDR3 DNA is TGTGCCTGGGGCGAGGGGGCAGGGGTATCTTCCCTTGAAGCTTTCTTT.